This entry is about one T cell receptor beta chain. Original processing notes: Reference gene primer amplification yielded estimated nucleated cell counts. Profiling relied on immunoSEQ multiplex PCR, and the TCRdb table lists in-frame clones only, not all of them. That table supplies the V and J calls and clone size; D and trimming were determined from the DNA. The data show about 300,000 clones, roughly 90% seen once. These data originate in a study of blood T cell repertoires in COVID-19. About the research overall: From the United States, Italy and Spain came samples of acute and convalescent COVID-19.

V lost 6 bases to trimming and J lost 3 bases, with 3 bases between them. The CDR3 covers 11 residues. Germline loops: CDR1 LNHDA, CDR2 SQIVND (reference sequence). Cohorts were assigned according to the clinical history that participants reported. Recovered status in Cohort 3 required two negative PCRs, clearance, or symptom resolution. The TCR originated in a woman in her twenties or thirties who had recovered from COVID-19. The rearrangement joins TRBV19 to TRBJ2-1; no definite D call. The sample taken for sequencing was PBMCs or T cells enriched from blood (not recorded which). The DNA for the CDR3 is TGTGCCAGTAGCCTCTACAATGAGCAGTTCTTC. The encoded protein is CASSLYNEQFF. Using reference TRBV19 and TRBJ2-1 for the parts outside the CDR3, the full variable domain is DGGITQSPKYLFRKEGQNVTLSCEQNLNHDAMYWYRQDPGQGLRLIYYSQIVNDFQKGDIAEGYSVSREKKESFPLTVTSAQKNPTAFYLCASSLYNEQFFGPGTRLTVL.